Below are 30 T cell receptor beta chains sequenced from a single sample in a study of cytomegalovirus exposure and HLA in healthy donors. This PCR relied on a set of 60 Vbeta primers and 13 Jbeta primers. Sequencing was performed with immunoSEQ multiplex PCR; in TCRdb, only in-frame clones are kept and a portion is missing. The sample has over 150,000 clones, about 72% seen once. Specimen: PBMCs. Receptors were obtained from a man aged 30 to 39 in good health and CMV-seropositive.

The chain combines TRBV13 with TRBJ2-5; 8 bases are shared with TRBD2. This CDR3 spans 14 amino acids. Germline lookup yields CDR1 PRHDT and CDR2 FYEKMQ (reference sequence). The V and J ends lost 4 bases and 4 bases, in that order; junction bases with no gene match: 5. This CDR3 is CASSWWTSTETQYF. CDR3 in DNA: TGTGCCAGCAGCTGGTGGACTAGCACAGAGACCCAGTACTTC.

In its sample, this clone was seen once. CDR3 in amino acids: CASSFVQGVDTQYF. In nucleotides, the CDR3 is TGTGCCAGCAGCTTTGTACAAGGAGTAGATACGCAGTATTTT. V gene TRBV7-9 combines with J gene TRBJ2-3; no clear D gene. Per the germline V gene, CDR1 is SEHNR and CDR2 is FQNEAQ (reference sequence). Trimming removed 3 bases from V and 5 bases from J, with 12 bases in between. The CDR3 runs to 14 residues.

The CDR3 DNA follows: TGTGCCAGCAGTTTGCGGGGGGCCTTTAACTATGGCTACACCTTC. Translating gives CASSLRGAFNYGYTF. The V call is TRBV28, the J call TRBJ1-2; tentative D call: TRBD1 (6 bases). Trimming shortened V by 3 bases and J by 1 base, and 12 bases separated the two germline ends. CDR1 and CDR2 from the germline V gene are MDHEN and SYDVKM. CDR3 length: 15 residues.

The rearrangement joins TRBV28 to TRBJ1-4, with 8 bases lining up with TRBD1. CDR1 is MDHEN and CDR2 is SYDVKM in the germline V gene. The CDR3 contains 14 residues. V gave up 11 bases and J gave up 8 bases; unmatched junction bases: 13. The CDR3 is CAVLWTGKGEKLFF. In DNA form, the CDR3 reads TGTGCCGTGCTATGGACAGGGAAAGGAGAAAAACTGTTTTTT.

V and J are TRBV5-6 and TRBJ1-4; no clear D gene. CDR1 is SGHDT, CDR2 YYEEEE, per germline. The CDR3 totals 15 residues. V was cut by 1 base and J by 4 bases, with 11 bases left in between. CDR3 in DNA: TGTGCCAGCAGCTTGTCGCCAGACTTTAATGAAAAACTGTTTTTT. Amino acid sequence: CASSLSPDFNEKLFF.

This chain joins TRBV7-9 and TRBJ2-5, with a tentative D call TRBD1 (5 bases). The V gene lost 2 bases and the J gene lost 5 bases, with 12 bases spanning the gap. Germline assignment: CDR1 SEHNR and CDR2 FQNEAQ (reference sequence). The CDR3 covers 14 residues. CDR3 sequence (DNA): TGTGCCAGCAGCTTACTAGGGGATGGGGAGACCCAGTACTTC. Its protein is CASSLLGDGETQYF.

The chain has TRBV10-1 and TRBJ2-7, with TRBD2 as a possible D gene (5 bases). V lost 0 bases and J 6 bases, leaving 9 bases between the germline ends. Germline assignment: CDR1 WNHNN and CDR2 SYGVQD (reference sequence). The CDR3 is 13 amino acids. CDR3 loop: CASSESGEGEQYF. CDR3 bases: TGCGCCAGCAGTGAGTCCGGGGAAGGCGAGCAGTACTTC.

In DNA, the CDR3 is TGCGCCAGCAGCTCCGTCGGCGGGGGACCCACAGATACGCAGTATTTT. Amino acid sequence: CASSSVGGGPTDTQYF. The rearrangement uses TRBV5-1 and TRBJ2-3, with 7 bases identical to TRBD2. The CDR3 length is 16 residues. V shed 3 bases and J 2 bases; nucleotides not matched to a gene: 9. The germline gives CDR1 SGHRS, CDR2 YFSETQ.

The chain is built from TRBV6-5 and TRBJ2-4; TRBD1 agrees at 7 bases. The CDR3 loop spans 14 amino acids. V dropped 6 bases and J dropped 0; count of bases not matched to a gene: 2. Per germline, CDR1 MNHEY and CDR2 SVGAGI. The CDR3 region is CASRGTVAKNIQYF. The CDR3 nucleotides are TGTGCCAGCAGGGGGACAGTAGCCAAAAACATTCAGTACTTC.

The chain has TRBV27 and TRBJ2-7, with TRBD2 matching 8 bases. The CDR3 runs 15 residues. V lost 5 bases to trimming and J lost 0 bases; unmatched junction nucleotides: 6. CDR1 and CDR2 (germline): MNHEY, SMNVEV (reference sequence). CDR3 in amino acids: CASSETSGPSYEQYF. For the CDR3, the DNA is TGTGCCAGCAGTGAAACTAGCGGCCCCTCCTACGAGCAGTACTTC.

This chain uses TRBV7-9 with TRBJ2-4; weak D call: TRBD1 (7 bases). The CDR3 covers 17 residues. Trimming removed 1 base from V and 3 bases from J, with 16 bases in between. CDR1 is SEHNR and CDR2 is FQNEAQ in the germline V gene (reference sequence). The CDR3 sequence is CASSLGAGQTGKNIQYF. DNA for the CDR3: TGTGCCAGCAGCTTAGGGGCGGGACAGACGGGCAAAAACATTCAGTACTTC.

This clone was observed once. The chain recombines TRBV19 with TRBJ1-5; D is uncertain. Germline CDR1 is LNHDA and CDR2 is SQIVND (reference sequence). This CDR3 is built from 13 residues. V was pared by 2 bases and J by 5 bases, with 7 bases between. The DNA of the CDR3 is TGTGCCAGTAGTATAACAGATGATCAGCCCCAGCATTTT. As protein: CASSITDDQPQHF.

This clone was seen a few times. J is TRBJ2-5 and V is TRBV5-4; 8 nucleotides match TRBD2. The trim removed 4 bases at V and 4 bases at J, leaving 3 bases unmatched. CDR1 and CDR2 (germline): SGHNT, YYREEE (reference sequence). The CDR3 is 13 residues long. CDR3 region: CASSPAGVETQYF. DNA of the CDR3: TGTGCCAGCAGCCCAGCGGGGGTAGAGACCCAGTACTTC. The full variable domain, its missing parts supplied by reference TRBV5-4 and TRBJ2-5, is ETGVTQSPTHLIKTRGQQVTLRCSSQSGHNTVSWYQQALGQGPQFIFQYYREEENGRGNFPPRFSGLQFPNYSSELNVNALELDDSALYLCASSPAGVETQYFGPGTRLLVL.

Only one count was recorded for this clone. The rearrangement links TRBV7-2 to TRBJ2-5, with 7 bases matching TRBD1. The V segment lost 1 base and the J segment 5 bases; nucleotides outside the gene matches: 7. The CDR3 has 15 amino acids. Germline CDR1 SGHTA, CDR2 FQGNSA. CDR3 loop: CASSLVGRGLETQYF. CDR3 DNA sequence: TGTGCCAGCAGCTTAGTGGGCAGGGGGTTGGAGACCCAGTACTTC.

J is TRBJ1-2 and V is TRBV6-1, with no clear D. The germline V and J ends were trimmed by 6 bases and 4 bases, with 15 bases remaining between them. Germline CDR1 and CDR2: MNHNS and SASEGT. The CDR3 extends over 14 amino acids. The CDR3 DNA sequence: TGTGCCAGCAGGCGGGCCGATCCCGGCTATGGCTACACCTTC. Encoded protein: CASRRADPGYGYTF.

The sample holds a few counts of this clone. This chain connects TRBV2 to TRBJ1-5; a weak D match, TRBD1 (6 bases). Trimming took off 4 bases at V and 5 bases at J, with 12 bases between the two ends. The CDR3 extends over 14 amino acids. Germline CDR1 is SNHLY and CDR2 is FYNNEI. The CDR3 loop reads CASSASSGDQPQHF. The CDR3 bases are TGTGCCAGCAGTGCTTCGTCAGGGGATCAGCCCCAGCATTTT.

This clone was observed a few times. The chain couples TRBV19 to TRBJ1-1; TRBD1 is a possible D gene (6 bases). The CDR3 has 14 residues. CDR1 and CDR2 (germline): LNHDA, SQIVND (reference sequence). V was shortened by 2 bases and J by 0 bases, with 7 bases between the two germline ends. DNA of the CDR3: TGTGCCAGTAGTATAACAGGGTTGAACACTGAAGCTTTCTTT. Translated: CASSITGLNTEAFF.

The rearrangement joins TRBV6-5 to TRBJ1-5; 12 bases agree with TRBD1. CDR1 MNHEY and CDR2 SVGAGI come from the germline V gene. The ends lost 5 bases at V and 7 bases at J; junction bases unmatched: 6. The CDR3 spans 15 residues. The CDR3: CASSPGTGGEQPQHF. CDR3 coding DNA: TGTGCCAGCAGTCCCGGGACAGGGGGCGAGCAGCCCCAGCATTTT.

The chain links TRBV6-5 to TRBJ1-5; a possible D gene is TRBD1 (6 bases). The CDR3 loop spans 14 amino acids. Germline CDR1 MNHEY, CDR2 SVGAGI. V was cut by 2 bases and J by 7 bases, with 12 bases left in between. Here the CDR3 DNA reads TGTGCCAGCAGTTACGCCCTCCAGGGGCAGCCCCAGCATTTT. Protein: CASSYALQGQPQHF.

The sample holds one count of this clone. This CDR3 fails to terminate in the conserved phenylalanine or tryptophan, so it likely reflects a read error. The limits of the CDR3 on the DNA are not certain, so only TCRdb's listed CDR3 is given. The chain recombines TRBV10-1 with TRBJ2-7; no DNA check was done on the table's D call, TRBD2. With termini counted, the CDR3 has 10 amino acids. Germline V gives CDR1 WNHNN, CDR2 SYGVQD (reference sequence). CDR3 sequence reads: CASSERGGVR.

The chain couples TRBV5-1 to TRBJ2-1; 8 nucleotides align to TRBD1. CDR1 SGHRS and CDR2 YFSETQ come from the germline V gene. V gave up 3 bases and J gave up 4 bases; unmatched junction bases: 6. The CDR3 totals 15 residues. DNA of the CDR3: TGCGCCAGCAGCTCAGGACAGGGAGCGTACAATGAGCAGTTCTTC. It codes for CASSSGQGAYNEQFF.

The CDR3 loop is CASNIRGNEKLFF. CDR3 coding DNA: TGTGCCAGCAACATAAGGGGAAACGAAAAACTGTTTTTT. The genes are TRBV5-4 and TRBJ1-4; the D gene is possibly TRBD1 (5 bases). Looked up from germline, CDR1 is SGHNT and CDR2 is YYREEE (reference sequence). CDR3 length: 13 residues. The ends were cut back, 6 bases at V and 8 bases at J, with 14 bases in the middle.

The chain carries TRBV9 and TRBJ2-7, with a tentative D call TRBD1 (6 bases). Germline V gene data show CDR1 as SGDLS and CDR2 as YYNGEE. Trimming stripped 4 bases from V and 0 bases from J, with 8 bases between. The CDR3 extends over 13 amino acids. This CDR3 is CASSLDSSYEQYF. The DNA for the CDR3 is TGTGCCAGCAGCTTGGACAGCTCCTACGAGCAGTACTTC.

CDR3 loop: CASSPGQGLYEQYF. The CDR3, as DNA: TGCGCCAGCAGTCCGGGACAGGGGTTATACGAGCAGTACTTC. This chain joins TRBV5-1 and TRBJ2-7, with 10 bases lining up with TRBD1. The CDR3 runs to 14 residues. CDR1 is SGHRS, CDR2 YFSETQ, per germline. After removal of 5 bases from V and 4 bases from J, the junction contained 6 bases not matched to a gene.

The chain joins TRBV27 to TRBJ1-2; 7 bases align to TRBD1. V shed 10 bases, J shed 3 bases, and the junction held 8 bases outside the gene matches. The length of the CDR3 is 13 residues. The germline V gene encodes CDR1 MNHEY and CDR2 SMNVEV (reference sequence). CDR3: CATKARGDYGYTF. The CDR3 DNA follows: TGTGCCACCAAGGCCAGGGGGGACTATGGCTACACCTTC.

The chain has TRBV11-2 and TRBJ2-7, with 8 bases identical to TRBD2. With 5 bases clipped from V and 0 bases from J, the junction kept 6 bases outside the gene matches. Germline lookup yields CDR1 SGHAT and CDR2 FQNNGV. The CDR3 extends over 15 amino acids. In DNA, the CDR3 is TGTGCCAGCAGCCGGGGGGGGACTGACTCCTACGAGCAGTACTTC. Translating gives CASSRGGTDSYEQYF.

This clone was seen just once. J is TRBJ2-7 and V is TRBV4-3, with 8 positions matching TRBD2. CDR1 and CDR2 from the germline V gene are LGHNA and YSLEER. This CDR3 is 15 amino acids long. The trim removed 0 bases at V and 2 bases at J, leaving 3 bases unmatched. This chain's CDR3 is CASSQEREGPYEQYF. As DNA, the CDR3 is TGCGCCAGCAGCCAAGAACGGGAGGGACCCTACGAGCAGTACTTC.

This clone was counted a few times. This chain uses TRBV18 with TRBJ2-1; 9 positions match TRBD2. Germline assignment: CDR1 KGHSH and CDR2 LQKENI. This CDR3 is built from 17 residues. V was clipped by 0 bases and J by 0 bases; unmatched bases: 3. The CDR3 region has the DNA TGTGCCAGCTCACCACCGGGACTAGCCAGCTCCTACAATGAGCAGTTCTTC. It is translated as CASSPPGLASSYNEQFF.

V gene TRBV6-5 combines with J gene TRBJ2-5; D uncertain. CDR1 MNHEY and CDR2 SVGAGI come from the germline V gene. This CDR3 is 14 amino acids long. Trimming stripped 0 bases from V and 5 bases from J, with 10 bases between. CDR3 nucleotide sequence: TGTGCCAGCAGTTACTCTGGCCCGAGGGAGACCCAGTACTTC. This codes for CASSYSGPRETQYF.

V is TRBV7-8 and J is TRBJ2-7; 7 nucleotides align to TRBD1. The CDR3 totals 16 residues. Germline trimming cut 4 bases from V and 0 bases from J; bases unmatched to any gene: 9. Germline lookup yields CDR1 SGHVS and CDR2 FQNEAQ. The CDR3 DNA follows: TGTGCCAGCAGCTCAAGAGGGGACAGTAGCTCCTACGAGCAGTACTTC. Amino acids: CASSSRGDSSSYEQYF. The whole variable domain, remainder taken from reference TRBV7-8 and TRBJ2-7, is GAGVSQSPRYKVAKRGQDVALRCDPISGHVSLFWYQQALGQGPEFLTYFQNEAQLDKSGLPSDRFFAERPEGSVSTLKIQRTQQEDSAVYLCASSSRGDSSSYEQYFGPGTRLTVT.